This record looks at one T cell receptor beta chain sequence and its context. Exclusion of a patient resulted from uncontrolled infection, other autoimmune disease, pregnancy or lactation. The CDR3 is made up of 15 amino acids. Germline V lookup: CDR1 SGHTA, CDR2 FQGNSA. After removal of 5 bases from V and 5 bases from J, the junction contained 10 bases not matched to a gene. This sample was taken from a study of T cells in Graves' hyperthyroidism and ophthalmopathy. Researchers amplified the TCR beta CDR3 regions from RNA transcripts. The primer set for the first-round RT-PCR of the TCR CDR3 was HTBI. Each CDR3 protein is one row after TCRdb ran MiXCR on the multiplex PCR reads. The sample yields fewer than 650,000 distinct CDR3 sequences, 13% to 15% seen once.

V is TRBV7-2 and J is TRBJ1-1; 8 nucleotides align to TRBD1. Sequenced material: blood. The origin of this receptor is a woman between 18 and 29 years old with Graves' ophthalmopathy. For the CDR3, the DNA is TGTGCCAGCAGCCAAAGGACAGGGAGGGAGACTGAAGCTTTCTTT. This translates into CASSQRTGRETEAFF.